This TCR beta chain was profiled in a study of early T cells in non-severe SARS-CoV-2 infection (dated by TCRdb to the early 2020s). At the level of the whole study: Because TCR sequencing was done on bulk RNA from unsorted whole blood, the alpha and beta chains could not be paired.

Ten or more counts support this clonotype. Its antigen target is currently unknown. The record has no base qualities; no much larger clone is one base away. The V end loses 1 base and the J end loses 3 bases, and a stretch of 16 bases separates them. From the cysteine up to the phenylalanine, the CDR3 has a length of 15 residues. Of the read, only the CDR3 DNA is kept; its 45 bases are in frame from base 1. The germline V gene (reference sequence) gives CDR1 as DFQATT and CDR2 as SNEGSKA. Library preparation was by 5' RACE. Sequencer: NextSeq 500. The TCR library protocol attached unique molecular identifiers to individual cDNA molecules to correct for sequencing error and PCR bias. Both TCR alpha and beta chains were sequenced, and tight co-correlation was observed between alpha and beta sequence abundances in each sample. The paper's data handling went like this. V gene, J gene and CDR3 annotation of TCR sequences was performed with Decombinator V4. TCRs were defined as expanded if a significant change between any two time points was detected under a Poisson model with p below 0.0001. Abundances of TCRs were expressed as counts per million after normalisation to the total number of TCRs sequenced in each sample. TRAV1-2 paired with TRAJ12, TRAJ20 or TRAJ33 defined MAIT TCRs, while TRAV10 paired with TRAJ18 defined iNKT TCRs. VDJdb, accessed on 1 November 2021, was searched for TCRs annotated for CMV, EBV and SARS-CoV-2, and TCRs annotated for more than one antigen were excluded. TCRdb reprocessed the public reads (quality trimming at Q25 with fastp, clone calling with MiXCR) and kept in-frame beta chains. Rows matching on CDR3 protein sequence are summarized as one entry with the most common DNA and genes. TCRdb assigned the V and J calls; the authors' analysis was not used. Recorded for this sample are fewer than 35,000 distinct CDR3 sequences; approximately 6% of them occurred a single time. Around 13% of the sample belongs to the ten largest clones.

Study-wide conclusions, independent of this receptor: VDJdb matching was skewed toward anti-spike CD8 responses and likely underestimated virus-specific expansions by missing private and CD4 specificities.

A case-control design nested within a healthcare worker cohort in London, UK, was used, with weekly nasopharyngeal swab PCR tests and blood sampling performed. Healthcare workers were recruited between 23 and 31 March 2020, during the week of the UK lockdown, and were followed weekly for up to roughly 16 weeks. The source is an adult who was a healthcare worker with PCR-confirmed SARS-CoV-2 infection or an uninfected control (not recorded which). The chain employs TRBV20-1 and TRBJ2-7, with no reliable assignment of the D segment. The sequenced sample consisted of whole blood. The CDR3 region has the sequence CSARGPSSPGYEQYF. The DNA is TGCAGTGCTAGAGGGCCTTCTTCGCCCGGCTACGAGCAGTACTTC.